The 28 T cell receptor beta chains given below trace back to one sample, sequenced in a study of monozygotic twins with inflammatory bowel disease. TCRdb reprocessed the 5' RACE reads, with one entry per CDR3 protein and no DNA. This sample's table reports around 150,000 distinct CDR3 sequences. The sequenced sample consisted of blood. All receptors come from a human donor with ulcerative colitis or Crohn's disease, or a healthy co-twin of an affected twin (not recorded which).

This chain connects TRBV11-2 to TRBJ2-3. The CDR3 has 17 amino acids. The germline V gene has CDR1 SGHAT and CDR2 FQNNGV. CDR3: CASSLDRLFVGTDTQYF.

CDR3: CSVRRGGNTEAFF. This chain uses TRBV29-1 with TRBJ1-1; TCRdb picks TRBD1, but there is no DNA to check that call. CDR1 and CDR2 from the germline V gene are SQVTM and ANQGSEA. The CDR3 totals 13 residues.

V is TRBV5-1 and J is TRBJ2-1; absent DNA, TCRdb's TRBD2 call cannot be checked. The germline gives CDR1 SGHRS, CDR2 YFSETQ. The CDR3 totals 17 residues. The CDR3 loop is CASSLDGTSPIYNEQFF. The full variable domain, in which reference TRBV5-1 and TRBJ2-1 provide the parts outside the CDR3, is KAGVTQTPRYLIKTRGQQVTLSCSPISGHRSVSWYQQTPGQGLQFLFEYFSETQRNKGNFPGRFSGRQFSNSRSEMNVSTLELGDSALYLCASSLDGTSPIYNEQFFGPGTRLTVL.

The V gene is TRBV28, the J gene TRBJ1-5. Germline V CDR1 and CDR2: MDHEN, SYDVKM. The CDR3 covers 13 residues. The CDR3 sequence: CASSLDGSRPQHF.

The chain carries TRBV7-2 and TRBJ2-2. The CDR3 has 14 residues. Germline assignment: CDR1 SGHTA and CDR2 FQGNSA. CDR3 sequence reads: CASSLDPNGGELFF.

The chain has TRBV9 and TRBJ2-1; TCRdb gives TRBD1 as the D gene, but with no DNA this cannot be confirmed. This CDR3 contains 14 residues. In germline, CDR1 is SGDLS, CDR2 YYNGEE. CDR3 sequence: CASTGQGGYNEQFF.

The chain joins TRBV18 to TRBJ1-6; TCRdb's D gene call, TRBD1, goes unchecked for lack of DNA. The germline V gene encodes CDR1 KGHSH and CDR2 LQKENI. The CDR3 is 14 residues long. CDR3 sequence: CASSRGTGDSPLHF. Using reference TRBV18 and TRBJ1-6 for the parts outside the CDR3, the full variable domain is NAGVMQNPRHLVRRRGQEARLRCSPMKGHSHVYWYRQLPEEGLKFMVYLQKENIIDESGMPKERFSAEFPKEGPSILRIQQVVRGDSAAYFCASSRGTGDSPLHFGNGTRLTVT.

The V gene is TRBV6-1, the J gene TRBJ2-3; with no DNA, the TCRdb D assignment of TRBD1 cannot be verified. Germline-derived CDR1 and CDR2 are MNHNS and SASEGT. This CDR3 has 14 amino acids. The CDR3 sequence: CASSGAGGQDTQYF.

The chain recombines TRBV5-4 with TRBJ1-3; TCRdb names TRBD1, which stays unverified in the absence of DNA. Germline CDR1 reads SGHNT; CDR2 reads YYREEE (reference sequence). The CDR3 length is 15 residues. The CDR3: CASSPDSYSGNTIYF. Full variable domain (outside the CDR3, taken from reference TRBV5-4 and TRBJ1-3): ETGVTQSPTHLIKTRGQQVTLRCSSQSGHNTVSWYQQALGQGPQFIFQYYREEENGRGNFPPRFSGLQFPNYSSELNVNALELDDSALYLCASSPDSYSGNTIYFGEGSWLTVV.

This clonotype is identified as hyperexpanded from frequency. V is TRBV6-2 or TRBV6-3 and J is TRBJ2-7; as DNA is missing, the TRBD2 call by TCRdb cannot be tested. CDR1 and CDR2 (germline): MNHEY, SVGEGT. There are 15 residues in the CDR3. CDR3: CASSYGAGPSYEQYF.

The V and J genes are TRBV20-1 and TRBJ2-5; TCRdb returns TRBD2, unconfirmable since there is no DNA. CDR1 is DFQATT, CDR2 SNEGSKA, per germline (reference sequence). This CDR3 region has 15 residues. CDR3 sequence: CSASPLAGEAETQYF.

The rearrangement joins TRBV6-1 to TRBJ2-6; TCRdb names TRBD1, which stays unverified in the absence of DNA. The CDR3 contains 16 residues. In germline, CDR1 is MNHNS, CDR2 SASEGT. The CDR3 spells CASSELGVSGANVLTF.

The chain recombines TRBV19 with TRBJ2-7; the D call from TCRdb, TRBD2, cannot be confirmed without DNA. Germline V gene data show CDR1 as LNHDA and CDR2 as SQIVND (reference sequence). The CDR3 is made up of 15 amino acids. CDR3 residues: CASSPGTSSPYEQYF.

The rearrangement links TRBV9 to TRBJ2-1. There are 15 residues in the CDR3. Looked up from germline, CDR1 is SGDLS and CDR2 is YYNGEE. CDR3 in amino acids: CASSPFGRALNEQFF.

The J gene is TRBJ2-7, the V gene TRBV5-1; TCRdb selects TRBD1, and the lack of DNA leaves this call unchecked. The germline gives CDR1 SGHRS, CDR2 YFSETQ. The CDR3 consists of 16 residues. CDR3 loop: CASSPGRDRASYEQYF.

The chain recombines TRBV20-1 with TRBJ2-5; TCRdb's D gene call, TRBD1, goes unchecked for lack of DNA. CDR1 and CDR2 from the germline V gene are DFQATT and SNEGSKA (reference sequence). This CDR3 has 13 residues. CDR3 region: CSAREQGKETQYF.

The chain has TRBV19 and TRBJ2-1; no DNA is available, so the TRBD2 call from TCRdb remains unchecked. Germline CDR1 is LNHDA and CDR2 is SQIVND (reference sequence). The CDR3 runs to 17 residues. This CDR3 is CASSAGGPVSTYNEQFF.

The J gene is TRBJ2-6, the V gene TRBV12-3 or TRBV12-4; TCRdb selects TRBD1, and the lack of DNA leaves this call unchecked. CDR3 length equals 17 residues. CDR3 loop: CASSLGQPNSGANVLTF.

The CDR3 is CASSSGTGASYEQYF. V usage is TRBV7-9 and J usage is TRBJ2-7; TCRdb's assignment of TRBD1 cannot be checked, as there is no DNA. Germline lookup yields CDR1 SEHNR and CDR2 FQNEAQ (reference sequence). This CDR3 spans 15 amino acids.

The chain carries TRBV20-1 and TRBJ1-3. The length of the CDR3 is 14 residues. The germline V gene has CDR1 DFQATT and CDR2 SNEGSKA (reference sequence). The CDR3 spells CSALSRDTGNTIYF.

V usage is TRBV18 and J usage is TRBJ2-7; TCRdb proposes TRBD1, but this gene call is untestable without DNA. Looked up from germline, CDR1 is KGHSH and CDR2 is LQKENI. This CDR3 contains 13 residues. CDR3 region: CASSPGTDYEQYF.

This chain links TRBV7-7 with TRBJ2-1; the D gene TCRdb calls, TRBD1, cannot be checked with no DNA. This CDR3 comprises 16 residues. Per the germline V gene, CDR1 is SSHAT and CDR2 is FNYEAQ (reference sequence). CDR3 protein: CASSLRFTGTYNEQFF.

The genes are TRBV4-3 and TRBJ2-5; the D gene TCRdb calls, TRBD2, cannot be checked with no DNA. Germline values: CDR1 LGHNA, CDR2 YSLEER. The length of the CDR3 is 13 residues. This chain's CDR3 is CASSQDEGRTQYF.

The V and J genes are TRBV3-1 and TRBJ2-7; the TCRdb D gene call, TRBD2, has no DNA to confirm it. This CDR3 contains 19 residues. CDR1 is LGHDT, CDR2 YNNKEL, per germline (reference sequence). The chain's CDR3 is CASSQESGDLGGTPPEQYF.

The V call is TRBV7-2, the J call TRBJ2-7. The CDR3 is 15 amino acids. The V gene's germline CDR1 is SGHTA and CDR2 FQGNSA. The CDR3: CASSLIGGSSYEQYF.

The chain uses TRBV7-3 and TRBJ2-1; TCRdb reports TRBD2, a call that lacks DNA to check it against. Per the germline V gene, CDR1 is SGHTA and CDR2 is FQGTGA. CDR3 length equals 15 residues. The CDR3 loop is CASAKEGRELLEQFF.

CDR3 residues: CASSQETGYGYTF. The chain uses TRBV4-3 and TRBJ1-2; TCRdb's D gene call, TRBD1, goes unchecked for lack of DNA. Germline V gene data show CDR1 as LGHNA and CDR2 as YSLEER. The CDR3 consists of 13 residues.

The rearrangement joins TRBV20-1 to TRBJ2-4; the TCRdb call, TRBD2, lacks DNA for checking. Germline CDR1 is DFQATT and CDR2 is SNEGSKA (reference sequence). The CDR3 length is 16 residues. CDR3 protein: CSALPAGLAGTNIQYF.